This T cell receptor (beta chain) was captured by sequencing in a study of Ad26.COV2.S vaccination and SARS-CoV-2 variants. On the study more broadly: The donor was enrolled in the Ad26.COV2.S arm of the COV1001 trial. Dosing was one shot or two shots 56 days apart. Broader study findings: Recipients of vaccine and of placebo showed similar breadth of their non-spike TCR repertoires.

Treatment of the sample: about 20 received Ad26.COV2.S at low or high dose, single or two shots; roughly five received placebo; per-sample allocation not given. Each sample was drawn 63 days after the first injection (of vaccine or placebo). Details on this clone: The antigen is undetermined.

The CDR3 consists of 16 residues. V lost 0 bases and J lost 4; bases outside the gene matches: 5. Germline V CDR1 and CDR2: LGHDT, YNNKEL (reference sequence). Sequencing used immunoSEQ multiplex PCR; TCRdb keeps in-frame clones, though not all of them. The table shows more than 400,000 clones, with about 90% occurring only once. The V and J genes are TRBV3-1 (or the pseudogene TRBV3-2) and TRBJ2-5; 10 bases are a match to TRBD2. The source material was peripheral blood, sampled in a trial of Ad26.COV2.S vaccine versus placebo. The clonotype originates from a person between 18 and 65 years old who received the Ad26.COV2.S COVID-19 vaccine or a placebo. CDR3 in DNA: TGTGCCAGCAGCCAAGATACAAGCGGGGGGGTAGAGACCCAGTACTTC. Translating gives CASSQDTSGGVETQYF.